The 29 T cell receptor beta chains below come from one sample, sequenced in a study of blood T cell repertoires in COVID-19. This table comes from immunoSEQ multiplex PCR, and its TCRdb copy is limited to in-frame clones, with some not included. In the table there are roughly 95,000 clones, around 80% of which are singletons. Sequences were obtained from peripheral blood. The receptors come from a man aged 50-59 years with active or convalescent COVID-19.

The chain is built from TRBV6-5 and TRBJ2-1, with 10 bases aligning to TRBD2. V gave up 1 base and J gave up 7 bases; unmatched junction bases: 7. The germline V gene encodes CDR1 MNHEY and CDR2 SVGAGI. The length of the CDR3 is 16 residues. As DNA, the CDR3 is TGTGCCAGCAGTTACTGGAGCGGGGGGGCCGGGAATGAGCAGTTCTTC. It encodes CASSYWSGGAGNEQFF.

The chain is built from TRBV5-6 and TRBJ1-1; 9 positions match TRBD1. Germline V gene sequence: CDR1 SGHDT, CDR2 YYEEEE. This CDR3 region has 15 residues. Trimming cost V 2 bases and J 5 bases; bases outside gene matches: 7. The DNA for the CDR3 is TGTGCCAGCAGCTTACCCACAGGGGGCCGAACTGAAGCTTTCTTT. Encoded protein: CASSLPTGGRTEAFF.

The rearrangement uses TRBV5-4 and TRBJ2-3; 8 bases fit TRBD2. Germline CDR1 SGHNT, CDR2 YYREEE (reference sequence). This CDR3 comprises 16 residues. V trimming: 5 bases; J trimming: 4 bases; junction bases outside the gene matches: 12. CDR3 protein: CASSQASGSSADTQYF. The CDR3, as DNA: TGTGCCAGCAGTCAAGCTAGCGGGTCCTCGGCAGATACGCAGTATTTT. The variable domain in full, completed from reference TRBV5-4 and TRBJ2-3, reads ETGVTQSPTHLIKTRGQQVTLRCSSQSGHNTVSWYQQALGQGPQFIFQYYREEENGRGNFPPRFSGLQFPNYSSELNVNALELDDSALYLCASSQASGSSADTQYFGPGTRLTVL.

For the CDR3, the DNA is TGTGCCACCAGTGTTCCAGCTAGAGCCGGGGAGCTGTTTTTT. It is translated as CATSVPARAGELFF. V and J are TRBV24-1 and TRBJ2-2, with D unclear. V was trimmed by 5 bases and J by 6 bases, leaving 12 bases between them. CDR1 and CDR2 from the germline V gene are KGHDR and SFDVKD. This CDR3 spans 14 amino acids.

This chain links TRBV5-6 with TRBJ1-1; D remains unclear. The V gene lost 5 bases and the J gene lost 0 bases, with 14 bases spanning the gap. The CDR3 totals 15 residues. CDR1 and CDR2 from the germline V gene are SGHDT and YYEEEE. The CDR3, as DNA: TGTGCCAGCAGTCTGCCGTCGAGCATGAACACTGAAGCTTTCTTT. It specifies CASSLPSSMNTEAFF.

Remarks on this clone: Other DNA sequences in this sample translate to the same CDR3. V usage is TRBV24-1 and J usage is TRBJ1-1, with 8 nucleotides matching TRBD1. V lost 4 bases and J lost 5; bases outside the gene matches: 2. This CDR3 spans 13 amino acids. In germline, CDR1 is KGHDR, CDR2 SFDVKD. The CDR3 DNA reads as TGTGCCACCAGTGACGGACAGGGTACTGAAGCTTTCTTT. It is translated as CATSDGQGTEAFF.

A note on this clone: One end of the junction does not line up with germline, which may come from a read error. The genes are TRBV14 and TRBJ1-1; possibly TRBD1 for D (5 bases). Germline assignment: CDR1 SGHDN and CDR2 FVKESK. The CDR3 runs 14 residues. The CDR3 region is CASSLVGGWTEAFF. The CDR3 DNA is TGTGCCAGTAGCCTTGTGGGGGGTTGGACTGAAGCTTTCTTT.

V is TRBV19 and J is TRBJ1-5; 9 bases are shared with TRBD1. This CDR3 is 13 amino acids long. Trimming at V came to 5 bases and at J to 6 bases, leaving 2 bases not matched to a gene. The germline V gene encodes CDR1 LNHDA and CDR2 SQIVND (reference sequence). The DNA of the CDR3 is TGTGCCAGTAGTGGACAGGGGCTTCAGCCCCAGCATTTT. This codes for CASSGQGLQPQHF.

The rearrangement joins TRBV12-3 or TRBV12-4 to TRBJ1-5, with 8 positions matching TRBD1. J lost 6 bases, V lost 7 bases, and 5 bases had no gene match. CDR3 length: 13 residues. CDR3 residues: CASTGQGPQPQHF. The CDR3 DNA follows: TGTGCCAGCACCGGACAGGGCCCTCAGCCCCAGCATTTT.

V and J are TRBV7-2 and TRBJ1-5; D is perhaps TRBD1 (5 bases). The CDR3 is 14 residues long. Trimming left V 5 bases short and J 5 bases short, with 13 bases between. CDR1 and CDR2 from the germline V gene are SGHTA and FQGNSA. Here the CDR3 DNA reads TGTGCCAGCAGCCGCGCGGGGGGGGATCAGCCCCAGCATTTT. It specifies CASSRAGGDQPQHF.

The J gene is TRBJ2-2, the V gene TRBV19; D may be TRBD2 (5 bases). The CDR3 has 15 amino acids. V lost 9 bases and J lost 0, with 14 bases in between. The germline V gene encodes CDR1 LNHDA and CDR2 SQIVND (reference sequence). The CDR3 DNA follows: TGTGCCAGCGCAGAGACTACCTCGAACACCGGGGAGCTGTTTTTT. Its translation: CASAETTSNTGELFF.

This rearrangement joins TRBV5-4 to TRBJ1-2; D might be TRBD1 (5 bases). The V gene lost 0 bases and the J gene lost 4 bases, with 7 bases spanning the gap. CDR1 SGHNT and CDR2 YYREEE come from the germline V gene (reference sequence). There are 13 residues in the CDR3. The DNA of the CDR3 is TGTGCCAGCAGCTTGGGTGGGGCCTATGGCTACACCTTC. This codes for CASSLGGAYGYTF.

This CDR3 reads CASSSGNFYGYTF. DNA of the CDR3: TGTGCCAGCAGCTCAGGGAATTTCTATGGCTACACCTTC. The rearrangement joins TRBV5-5 to TRBJ1-2; TRBD1 might be the D (5 bases). Trimming removed 3 bases from V and 4 bases from J, with 10 bases in between. This CDR3 spans 13 amino acids. Germline V CDR1 and CDR2: SGHKS, YYEKEE (reference sequence).

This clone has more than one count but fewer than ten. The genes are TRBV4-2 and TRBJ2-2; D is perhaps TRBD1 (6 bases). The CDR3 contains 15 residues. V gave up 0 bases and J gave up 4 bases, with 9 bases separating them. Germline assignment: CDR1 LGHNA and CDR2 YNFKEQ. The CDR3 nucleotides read TGTGCCAGCAGCCAAGAGGGCAGGGGCACCGGGGAGCTGTTTTTT. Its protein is CASSQEGRGTGELFF.

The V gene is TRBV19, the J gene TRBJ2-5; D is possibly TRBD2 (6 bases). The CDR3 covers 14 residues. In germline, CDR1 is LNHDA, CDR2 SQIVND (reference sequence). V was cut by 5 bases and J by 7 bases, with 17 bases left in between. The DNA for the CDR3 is TGTGCCAGTAGTGAGGGACTTATAAGCGGGACCCAGTACTTC. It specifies CASSEGLISGTQYF.

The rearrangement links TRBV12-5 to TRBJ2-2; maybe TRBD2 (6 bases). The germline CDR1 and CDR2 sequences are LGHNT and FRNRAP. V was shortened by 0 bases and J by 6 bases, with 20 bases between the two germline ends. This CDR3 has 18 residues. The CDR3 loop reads CASGLVRVSTGGSGELFF. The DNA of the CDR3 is TGTGCTAGTGGTTTGGTACGGGTGTCGACCGGGGGTTCCGGGGAGCTGTTTTTT.

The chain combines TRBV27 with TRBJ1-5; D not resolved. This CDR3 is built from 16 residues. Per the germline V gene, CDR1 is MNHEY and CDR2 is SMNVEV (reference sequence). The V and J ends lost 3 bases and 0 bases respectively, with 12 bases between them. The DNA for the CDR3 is TGTGCCAGCAGTTTGTTCGCGTCGTATAGCAATCAGCCCCAGCATTTT. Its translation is CASSLFASYSNQPQHF.

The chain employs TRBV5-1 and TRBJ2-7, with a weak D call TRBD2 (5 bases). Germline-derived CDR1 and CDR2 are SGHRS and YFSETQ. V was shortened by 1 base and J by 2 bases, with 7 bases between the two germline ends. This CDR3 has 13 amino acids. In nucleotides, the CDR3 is TGCGCCAGCAGCTTGACGGGAACCTACGAGCAGTACGTC. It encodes CASSLTGTYEQYV.

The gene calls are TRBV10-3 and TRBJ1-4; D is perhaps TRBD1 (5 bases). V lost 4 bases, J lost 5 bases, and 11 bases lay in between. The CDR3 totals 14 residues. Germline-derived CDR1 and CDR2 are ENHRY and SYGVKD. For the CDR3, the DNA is TGTGCCATCAGTGCGGGGGACCCAAATGAAAAACTGTTTTTT. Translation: CAISAGDPNEKLFF.

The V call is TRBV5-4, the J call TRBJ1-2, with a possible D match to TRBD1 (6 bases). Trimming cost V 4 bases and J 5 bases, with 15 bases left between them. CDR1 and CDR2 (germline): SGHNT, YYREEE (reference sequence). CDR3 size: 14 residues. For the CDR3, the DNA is TGTGCCAGCAGCCCTCCGGGACAAGAATATGGCTACACCTTC. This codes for CASSPPGQEYGYTF.

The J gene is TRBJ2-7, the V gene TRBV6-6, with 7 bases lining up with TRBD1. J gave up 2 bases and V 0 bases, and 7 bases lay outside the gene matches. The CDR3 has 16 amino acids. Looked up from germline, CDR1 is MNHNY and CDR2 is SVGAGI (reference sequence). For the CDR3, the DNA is TGTGCCAGCAGTTACTCAGACAGGGCAGGGGCCTACGAGCAGTACTTC. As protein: CASSYSDRAGAYEQYF.

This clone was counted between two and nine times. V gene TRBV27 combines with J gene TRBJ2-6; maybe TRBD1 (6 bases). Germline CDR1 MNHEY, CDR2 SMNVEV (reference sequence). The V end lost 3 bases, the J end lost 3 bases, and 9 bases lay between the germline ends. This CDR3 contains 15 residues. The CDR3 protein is CASSFGGGGANVLTF. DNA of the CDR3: TGTGCCAGCAGTTTTGGGGGCGGTGGGGCCAACGTCCTGACTTTC.

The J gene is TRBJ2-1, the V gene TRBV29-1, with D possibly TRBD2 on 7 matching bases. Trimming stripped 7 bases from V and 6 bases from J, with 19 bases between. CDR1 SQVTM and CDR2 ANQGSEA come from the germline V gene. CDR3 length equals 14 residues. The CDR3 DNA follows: TGCAGCGCCGAACGGGGGGCTTCGAGCAATGAGCAGTTCTTC. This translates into CSAERGASSNEQFF.

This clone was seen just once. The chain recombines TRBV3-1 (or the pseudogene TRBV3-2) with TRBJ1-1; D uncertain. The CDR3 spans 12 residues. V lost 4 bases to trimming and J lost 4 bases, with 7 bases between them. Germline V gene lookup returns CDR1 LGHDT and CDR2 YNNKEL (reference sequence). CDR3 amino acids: CASSPRGTEAFF. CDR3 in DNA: TGTGCCAGCAGCCCGCGGGGCACTGAAGCTTTCTTT.

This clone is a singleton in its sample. The CDR3 coding sequence is TGTGCCACCCTCCCTCGGGGAGGAGAGACCCAGTACTTC. Translation: CATLPRGGETQYF. The chain links TRBV19 to TRBJ2-5, with D perhaps TRBD2 (6 bases). The CDR3 runs 13 residues. Trimming left V 10 bases short and J 4 bases short, with 16 bases between. The germline gives CDR1 LNHDA, CDR2 SQIVND (reference sequence).

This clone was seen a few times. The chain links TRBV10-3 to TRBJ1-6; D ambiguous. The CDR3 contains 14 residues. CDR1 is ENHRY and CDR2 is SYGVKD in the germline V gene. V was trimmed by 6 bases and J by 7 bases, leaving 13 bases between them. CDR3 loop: CAIRQSGVNSPLHF. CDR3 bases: TGTGCCATCAGACAATCCGGGGTAAATTCACCCCTCCACTTT.

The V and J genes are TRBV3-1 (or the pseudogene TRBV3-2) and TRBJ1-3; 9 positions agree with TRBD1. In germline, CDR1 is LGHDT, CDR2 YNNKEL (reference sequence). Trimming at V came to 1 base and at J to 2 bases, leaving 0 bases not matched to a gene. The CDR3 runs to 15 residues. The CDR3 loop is CASSQGTGAGNTIYF. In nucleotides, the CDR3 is TGTGCCAGCAGCCAAGGGACAGGGGCTGGAAACACCATATATTTT.

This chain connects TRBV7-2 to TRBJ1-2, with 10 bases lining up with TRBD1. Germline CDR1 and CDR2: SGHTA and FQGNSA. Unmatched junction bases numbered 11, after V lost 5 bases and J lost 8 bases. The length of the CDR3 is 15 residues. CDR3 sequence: CASSLGQDRGRGYTF. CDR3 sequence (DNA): TGTGCCAGCAGCCTTGGCCAGGACAGGGGGAGAGGCTACACCTTC.

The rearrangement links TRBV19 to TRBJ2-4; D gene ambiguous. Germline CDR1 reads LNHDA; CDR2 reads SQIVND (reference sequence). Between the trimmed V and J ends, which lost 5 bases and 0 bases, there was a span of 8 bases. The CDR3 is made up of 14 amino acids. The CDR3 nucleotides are TGTGCCAGTAGTCCCCCCCTAGCCAAAAACATTCAGTACTTC. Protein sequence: CASSPPLAKNIQYF.